This T cell receptor (beta chain) stems from a study of T cells in Graves' hyperthyroidism and ophthalmopathy. Background on the study: Once the initial diagnosis was made, peripheral blood was obtained before any treatment.

From RNA transcripts, TCR beta CDR3 regions were amplified. TCR CDR3 regions were first amplified by RT-PCR with HTBI primers. Using its own MiXCR run on the multiplex PCR reads, TCRdb lists one record per CDR3 protein. This sample has hundreds of thousands of distinct CDR3 sequences, with just under 20% found just once. This clonotype has a single count. It may be a read error: a sequence one base away is much more abundant. CDR1 is GTSNPN and CDR2 is SVGIG in the germline V gene (reference sequence). The CDR3 consists of 16 residues. The V end was cut by 5 bases, the J end by 6 bases, with 24 bases between. Diagnosis relied on clinical symptoms, serum thyroxine and TRAb, thyroid ultrasound and orbital computed tomography.

The receptor was derived from a man aged 40-49 years with Graves' ophthalmopathy. The gene calls are TRBV30 and TRBJ2-3; D may be TRBD2 (5 bases). The sequencing sample was made of blood. CDR3 nucleotide sequence: TGTGCCTGGGGTAGGGCTAGCCCCGGATCCCCCGATACGCAGTATTTT. Translating it yields CAWGRASPGSPDTQYF.